This entry is about one T cell receptor beta chain. Within its sample, this clone is medium-sized (0.01 to 0.1%). The clone's antigen remains unknown. The read gets to within 3 residues of the CDR3 end, and the germline J gene fills in the rest. The record originates from a study of T cell clonality in common variable immunodeficiency (dated by TCRdb to 2014 to 2015). V ends up 2 bases short and J 5 bases short, with an unmatched junction base count of 7. The germline V gene (reference sequence) supplies CDR1 GTSNPN and CDR2 SVGIG. The CDR3 covers 15 residues, taking in both the cysteine and the phenylalanine. Shown are 36 bases from within the CDR3, in frame from base 1. For sequencing input, CVID and control samples contributed equivalent amounts of genomic DNA. For every sample, a 60 bp segment covering the rearranged TCRbeta CDR3 region was amplified and then sequenced. The immunoSEQ assay, a bias-corrected multiplex PCR combined with high-throughput sequencing, was used for TCRbeta amplification. As for the original processing: Every unique nucleotide sequence was considered a clone and was annotated with V, D and J genes, copy number and frequency. Sequences were labeled productive if in frame, and non-productive if out of frame or containing stop codons. As previously described, Shannon's entropy was used to calculate clonality. The predicted amino acid sequences of productive clones were used to derive the mean CDR3 Kyte-Doolittle hydropathy. The R hclust function was used to hierarchically cluster scaled V gene usage with Manhattan distance and complete linkage. Clone sharing by CDR3 amino acid sequence was assessed by resampling 12 repertoires per group over 100 rounds. Repertoires were searched for approximately 77 published EBV-specific and 200 to 300 published CMV-specific TCRbeta sequences. Analysis left out a couple of CVID samples that produced under 10,000 sequences, so a few dozen CVID repertoires remained. TCRdb stores this immuneACCESS table with in-frame sequences only. Part of the clones is absent; in the studies checked, under half of the shortfall reflects unresolved V genes, and no reason is known for the rest. Clone size and the V and J calls come from that table; the DNA yielded D and trimming. For this sample the table reports roughly 40,000 clones, with no clone seen just once. The top ten clones comprise around 2.8% of the sample.

Most CVID patients and most healthy controls were of Caucasian heritage. Heparinized peripheral whole blood samples of about 4.5 to 8.5 ml were obtained from each donor. Genomic DNA from adults with common variable immune deficiency (CVID) and from healthy adult controls was used for sequencing of TCRbeta CDR3 repertoires. The control group comprised some 22 healthy adult volunteers, some 12 female and approximately ten male, aged roughly 23 to 70 years with a mean age of roughly 34. Diluted blood was subjected to density centrifugation over Hypaque 1077 or Ficoll-Paque for isolation of peripheral blood mononuclear cells. Genomic DNA was obtained from unsorted mononuclear cells using either Qiagen column purification or a centrifugation-based method. The research as a whole found: Healthy controls shared more TCRbeta clones with each other than CVID subjects shared among themselves (p < 0.0001). Differences among patients in the CVID cohort limited the correlations between repertoire features and clinical complications. TCRbeta clonality was higher in CVID subjects than in healthy controls (t-test p = 0.018), and the increase was most characteristic of about a third of subjects. It was noted by the authors that sequencing of the repertoires of T cell subpopulations would be needed to clarify the cause of the increased clonality in CVID. Even though DNA input was equal, the average per sample came to about 81,820 unique sequences for controls compared with around 33,000 for CVID samples. Reportedly, TCRbeta sequences from CVID had fewer deletions and N-nucleotide insertions, and highly modified clones with 13 or more V deletions were absent from CVID.

The TCR was taken from a person aged 18 to 69 in good health. Sequencing was done on a sample of peripheral blood mononuclear cells. The chain is encoded by TRBV30 joined to TRBJ2-3; TRBD2 agrees with 10 junctional bases. Incomplete CDR3 DNA: TGTGCCTGGAGTAGCGGAGCGGGGGGGTTAGATACG. This sequence encodes CAWSSGAGGLDT. The CDR3 as a whole reads CAWSSGAGGLDTQYF. Outside the CDR3, residues come from the reference TRBV30 and TRBJ2-3 proteins, so the full variable domain is: SQTIHQWPATLVQPVGSPLSLECTVEGTSNPNLYWYRQAAGRGLQLLFYSVGIGQISSEVPQNLSASRPQDRQFILSSKKLLLSDSGFYLCAWSSGAGGLDTQYFGPGTRLTVL.